Below are 11 T cell receptor beta chains sequenced from a single sample in a study of blood T cell repertoires in COVID-19. Produced via immunoSEQ multiplex PCR; TCRdb's table is partial and in-frame only. The sample consists of 380,000 or so clones, more than 80% of them appearing once. The sequencing sample was made of peripheral blood. The source is a man aged 40-50 years with acute or convalescent COVID-19.

V is TRBV11-2 and J is TRBJ1-1, with 9 bases aligning to TRBD1. Germline trimming cut 5 bases from V and 6 bases from J; bases unmatched to any gene: 4. In germline, CDR1 is SGHAT, CDR2 FQNNGV. The CDR3 length is 13 residues. CDR3 sequence reads: CASSRGDRAEAFF. The CDR3 DNA reads as TGTGCCAGCAGCCGCGGGGACAGGGCTGAAGCTTTCTTT.

The gene calls are TRBV27 and TRBJ1-2; perhaps TRBD1 as D (5 bases). Trimming pared 2 bases from V and 2 bases from J, leaving 12 bases between. Germline CDR1 MNHEY, CDR2 SMNVEV (reference sequence). This CDR3 contains 15 residues. The CDR3 loop reads CASSLVWGGNYGYTF. CDR3 sequence (DNA): TGTGCCAGCAGTTTAGTGTGGGGGGGAAACTATGGCTACACCTTC.

Points on this clone: One end of the junction is discordant with germline, which a read error may explain. The chain combines TRBV4-1 with TRBJ1-4; D ambiguous. In germline, CDR1 is MGHRA, CDR2 YSYEKL. The CDR3 length is 12 residues. The DNA for the CDR3 is TGCGCCAGCAGCCAAGGCCGTGGGAGTATGCTTTTT. Amino acids: CASSQGRGSMLF.

The chain couples TRBV9 to TRBJ2-2, with D tentatively TRBD2 (5 bases). The CDR3 runs 15 residues. Trimming cost V 1 base and J 6 bases, with 13 bases left between them. Looked up from germline, CDR1 is SGDLS and CDR2 is YYNGEE. CDR3 residues: CASSVRGPGSGELFF. Here the CDR3 DNA reads TGTGCCAGCAGCGTAAGAGGTCCGGGATCCGGGGAGCTGTTTTTT.

Note on this clone: At one boundary the junction diverges from the germline segment, which might be a read error. This chain uses TRBV7-7 with TRBJ2-3, with D unresolved. The CDR3 totals 13 residues. Per germline, CDR1 SSHAT and CDR2 FNYEAQ (reference sequence). The CDR3 DNA reads TGTGCTAGCAGCTCAGAACCCACAGATACGCAGTATTTT. It encodes CASSSEPTDTQYF.

This clone was picked up one time. The J gene is TRBJ2-7, the V gene TRBV29-1, with a tentative D call TRBD1 (6 bases). This CDR3 contains 14 residues. CDR1 is SQVTM and CDR2 is ANQGSEA in the germline V gene. Trimming took off 5 bases at V and 0 bases at J, with 14 bases between the two ends. In DNA, the CDR3 is TGCAGCGTTCGAGACAGGCGTAGCTCCTACGAGCAGTACTTC. Its translation is CSVRDRRSSYEQYF.

This clone was recorded a few times. V and J are TRBV18 and TRBJ2-4, with 8 positions matching TRBD1. The CDR3 covers 16 residues. Germline V gives CDR1 KGHSH, CDR2 LQKENI. V shed 4 bases, J shed 2 bases, and the junction held 7 bases outside the gene matches. For the CDR3, the DNA is TGTGCCAGCTCACAGGACAGGGTAGGATCCAAAAACATTCAGTACTTC. This encodes CASSQDRVGSKNIQYF.

This rearrangement joins TRBV6-5 to TRBJ1-1; 10 bases are shared with TRBD1. This CDR3 is 14 amino acids long. Germline CDR1 is MNHEY and CDR2 is SVGAGI. Trimming at V came to 6 bases and at J to 8 bases, leaving 9 bases not matched to a gene. CDR3 in amino acids: CASSETGGLTEAFF. The CDR3 DNA reads as TGTGCCAGCAGCGAGACAGGGGGCCTTACAGAAGCTTTCTTT.

The rearrangement uses TRBV28 and TRBJ1-4; the D gene is possibly TRBD1 (6 bases). Germline assignment: CDR1 MDHEN and CDR2 SYDVKM. Trimming stripped 4 bases from V and 0 bases from J, with 9 bases between. There are 15 residues in the CDR3. CDR3 region: CASSSSGATNEKLFF. The DNA for the CDR3 is TGTGCCAGCAGTTCCTCAGGGGCAACTAATGAAAAACTGTTTTTT.

J is TRBJ1-3 and V is TRBV7-6; TRBD1 might be the D (5 bases). Trimming took off 7 bases at V and 0 bases at J, with 19 bases between the two ends. This CDR3 has 17 residues. Germline V gene sequence: CDR1 SGHVS, CDR2 FNYEAQ. CDR3 residues: CASKEAGGVGSGNTIYF. The CDR3 DNA sequence: TGTGCCAGCAAAGAAGCCGGGGGGGTCGGCTCTGGAAACACCATATATTTT.

This clone was observed a few times. This chain uses TRBV11-3 with TRBJ1-5, with 7 bases fitting TRBD1. Germline V gene lookup returns CDR1 SGHNT and CDR2 YENEEA. The CDR3 consists of 14 residues. Germline trimming cut 4 bases from V and 7 bases from J; bases unmatched to any gene: 7. The CDR3: CASSSRTGDQPQHF. CDR3 DNA: TGTGCCAGCAGCTCTCGGACAGGCGACCAGCCCCAGCATTTT. The full variable domain, completed using reference TRBV11-3 and TRBJ1-5, is EAGVVQSPRYKIIEKKQPVAFWCNPISGHNTLYWYLQNLGQGPELLIRYENEEAVDDSQLPKDRFSAERLKGVDSTLKIQPAELGDSAVYLCASSSRTGDQPQHFGDGTRLSIL.